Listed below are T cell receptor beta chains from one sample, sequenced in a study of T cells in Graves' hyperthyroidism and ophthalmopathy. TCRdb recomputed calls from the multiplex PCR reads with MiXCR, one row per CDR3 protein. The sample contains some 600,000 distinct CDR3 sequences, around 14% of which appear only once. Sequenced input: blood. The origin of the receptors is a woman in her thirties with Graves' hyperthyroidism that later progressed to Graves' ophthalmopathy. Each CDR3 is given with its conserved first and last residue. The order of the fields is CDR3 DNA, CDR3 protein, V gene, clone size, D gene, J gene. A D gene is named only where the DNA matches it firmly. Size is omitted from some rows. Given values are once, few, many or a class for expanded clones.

CDR3 DNA: TGTGCCAGCAGACTAACAGGGGCGGTGGACACTGAAGCTTTCTTT
CDR3 protein: CASRLTGAVDTEAFF
V gene: TRBV12-3/TRBV12-4
clone size: many
D gene: TRBD1
J gene: TRBJ1-1

CDR3 DNA: TGTGCCAGCAGCTTCGGGACTCCCCACACAGATACGCAGTATTTT
CDR3 protein: CASSFGTPHTDTQYF
V gene: TRBV5-8
clone size: few
D gene: -
J gene: TRBJ2-3

CDR3 DNA: TGTGCCAGCAGTTCGACAGCTTCACAAGAGACCCAGTACTTC
CDR3 protein: CASSSTASQETQYF
V gene: TRBV27
clone size: many
D gene: -
J gene: TRBJ2-5

CDR3 DNA: TGTGCCAGCACCCACGACAGAGCTAACTATGGCTACACCTTC
CDR3 protein: CASTHDRANYGYTF
V gene: TRBV11-2
clone size: -
D gene: -
J gene: TRBJ1-2

CDR3 DNA: TGTGCCAGCAGCCTAGGGGGACTAGCGGGAGCTGAGCAGTTCTTC
CDR3 protein: CASSLGGLAGAEQFF
V gene: TRBV7-2
clone size: many
D gene: TRBD2
J gene: TRBJ2-1

CDR3 DNA: TGTGCCAGCTCAGTCGGACGGGTCCCTGAAGCTTTCTTT
CDR3 protein: CASSVGRVPEAFF
V gene: TRBV18
clone size: many
D gene: -
J gene: TRBJ1-1

CDR3 DNA: TGTGCCAGCAGCTTGGGGGCTAGCGGTCCTAGCACAGATACGCAGTATTTT
CDR3 protein: CASSLGASGPSTDTQYF
V gene: TRBV5-6
clone size: -
D gene: TRBD2
J gene: TRBJ2-3

CDR3 DNA: TGTGCCAGCAGGTCCGATGGGTCCCCGAATCAGCCCCAGCATTTT
CDR3 protein: CASRSDGSPNQPQHF
V gene: TRBV2
clone size: many
D gene: -
J gene: TRBJ1-5

CDR3 DNA: TGTGCCTGGAGTGCGGACTCCGAAACAGGAGAGACCCAGTACTTC
CDR3 protein: CAWSADSETGETQYF
V gene: TRBV30
clone size: many
D gene: -
J gene: TRBJ2-5

CDR3 DNA: TGTGCCAGCAGTTCCCCCCTGCGAGCAGGGCGGCGCAATGAGCAGTTCTTC
CDR3 protein: CASSSPLRAGRRNEQFF
V gene: TRBV27
clone size: many
D gene: -
J gene: TRBJ2-1

CDR3 DNA: TGTGCCATCAGTGAGTCGACTAGCGGGGCCACCGGGGAGCTGTTTTTT
CDR3 protein: CAISESTSGATGELFF
V gene: TRBV10-3
clone size: many
D gene: TRBD2
J gene: TRBJ2-2

CDR3 DNA: TGTGCCAGCAGTCGGACAGGGCTCTACGAGCAGTACTTC
CDR3 protein: CASSRTGLYEQYF
V gene: TRBV6-1
clone size: -
D gene: TRBD1
J gene: TRBJ2-7

CDR3 DNA: TGTGCCAGCAGTTCTAGCGGGAGAGTGAACACCGGGGAGCTGTTTTTT
CDR3 protein: CASSSSGRVNTGELFF
V gene: TRBV7-2
clone size: many
D gene: TRBD2
J gene: TRBJ2-2

CDR3 DNA: TGTGCCACCAGTACGGACCTGGGCAATCAGCCCCAGCATTTT
CDR3 protein: CATSTDLGNQPQHF
V gene: TRBV24-1
clone size: many
D gene: -
J gene: TRBJ1-5

CDR3 DNA: TGTGCCAGCAGCGTAACGCCAGCCGGCTACAATGAGCAGTTCTTC
CDR3 protein: CASSVTPAGYNEQFF
V gene: TRBV9
clone size: many
D gene: -
J gene: TRBJ2-1

CDR3 DNA: TGTGCCAGCAAATCTTTAAGTAAAAACCAAGAGACCCAGTACTTC
CDR3 protein: CASKSLSKNQETQYF
V gene: TRBV6-1
clone size: many
D gene: -
J gene: TRBJ2-5

CDR3 DNA: TGTGCCAGCAGCGGGGGGGGCACCGTTAACACTGAAGCTTTCTTT
CDR3 protein: CASSGGGTVNTEAFF
V gene: TRBV14
clone size: -
D gene: -
J gene: TRBJ1-1

CDR3 DNA: TGTGCCAGCAGCTCTTCTCCGGGACAGGGGTATGGCTACACCTTC
CDR3 protein: CASSSSPGQGYGYTF
V gene: TRBV5-5
clone size: many
D gene: TRBD1
J gene: TRBJ1-2

CDR3 DNA: TGTGCCAGCAGCGTACAGCCGAACACTGAAGCTTTCTTT
CDR3 protein: CASSVQPNTEAFF
V gene: TRBV14
clone size: many
D gene: -
J gene: TRBJ1-1

CDR3 DNA: TGCAGTGCTCGACCCATGAACACTGAAGCTTTCTTT
CDR3 protein: CSARPMNTEAFF
V gene: TRBV20-1
clone size: many
D gene: -
J gene: TRBJ1-1

CDR3 DNA: TGTGCCAGCAGACCCACAGTGTCTGGCACAGATACGCAGTATTTT
CDR3 protein: CASRPTVSGTDTQYF
V gene: TRBV27
clone size: -
D gene: -
J gene: TRBJ2-3

CDR3 DNA: TGTGCCAGCAGACCGAGCGGGGCATCCTCCTACGAGCAGTACTTC
CDR3 protein: CASRPSGASSYEQYF
V gene: TRBV28
clone size: many
D gene: TRBD2
J gene: TRBJ2-7

CDR3 DNA: TGCAGTGCTAGTTGGGTGGGAGTCTACAATGAGCAGTTCTTC
CDR3 protein: CSASWVGVYNEQFF
V gene: TRBV20-1
clone size: many
D gene: -
J gene: TRBJ2-1

CDR3 DNA: TGTGCCAGTGGACAGGGCTATCAGCCCCAGCATTTT
CDR3 protein: CASGQGYQPQHF
V gene: TRBV2
clone size: -
D gene: TRBD1
J gene: TRBJ1-5

CDR3 DNA: TGCGCCAGCAGCTTGAGGCCCATAGCGGGAGGAAGAACAGATACGCAGTATTTT
CDR3 protein: CASSLRPIAGGRTDTQYF
V gene: TRBV5-1
clone size: -
D gene: TRBD2
J gene: TRBJ2-3

CDR3 DNA: TGTGCCTGGAGGGGTAACTCTGGGGCCAACGTCCTGACTTTC
CDR3 protein: CAWRGNSGANVLTF
V gene: TRBV30
clone size: -
D gene: -
J gene: TRBJ2-6

CDR3 DNA: TGTGCCAGCAGTTACTCTGGGCGGGGTTGGGAAGAGACCCAGTACTTC
CDR3 protein: CASSYSGRGWEETQYF
V gene: TRBV6-5
clone size: few
D gene: -
J gene: TRBJ2-5

CDR3 DNA: TGTGCCAGCAGCTTCCGGCTAGGATTCCAAGAGACCCAGTACTTC
CDR3 protein: CASSFRLGFQETQYF
V gene: TRBV11-1
clone size: many
D gene: -
J gene: TRBJ2-5

CDR3 DNA: TGTGCCAGCTCATTTGGGGACGGTTTGAACACTGAAGCTTTCTTT
CDR3 protein: CASSFGDGLNTEAFF
V gene: TRBV18
clone size: many
D gene: -
J gene: TRBJ1-1

CDR3 DNA: TGCAGTGCTAGAGATCTGCGCGGAGTAGCCGGGGAGCTGTTTTTT
CDR3 protein: CSARDLRGVAGELFF
V gene: TRBV20-1
clone size: many
D gene: -
J gene: TRBJ2-2

CDR3 DNA: TGTGCCAGTAGCTCATCGAGGAGCGCGACGTTCGAGCAGTACTTC
CDR3 protein: CASSSSRSATFEQYF
V gene: TRBV19
clone size: -
D gene: -
J gene: TRBJ2-7

CDR3 DNA: TGTGCCAGCAGTGAGTCGGTTAGAGGTGAAGCTTTCTTT
CDR3 protein: CASSESVRGEAFF
V gene: TRBV6-1
clone size: many
D gene: -
J gene: TRBJ1-1

CDR3 DNA: TGTGCCAGCACCCCGGGTGTGGGTGGACTTGATACGCAGTATTTT
CDR3 protein: CASTPGVGGLDTQYF
V gene: TRBV3-1
clone size: many
D gene: -
J gene: TRBJ2-3

CDR3 DNA: TGTGCCAGCAGTCCCCGGACTAGCAGATACGAGCAGTACTTC
CDR3 protein: CASSPRTSRYEQYF
V gene: TRBV6-1
clone size: many
D gene: TRBD2
J gene: TRBJ2-7

CDR3 DNA: TGTGCCATAACACAGGGGCCTGGAAACACCATATATTTT
CDR3 protein: CAITQGPGNTIYF
V gene: TRBV10-3
clone size: -
D gene: TRBD1
J gene: TRBJ1-3

CDR3 DNA: TGTGCCAGCAGTTTGGTTCGGTCAGGGGGGTTTCGCACAGATACGCAGTATTTT
CDR3 protein: CASSLVRSGGFRTDTQYF
V gene: TRBV28
clone size: many
D gene: -
J gene: TRBJ2-3

CDR3 DNA: TGTGCCAGCAGCGTAGGTCAGGACAATGAGCAGTTCTTC
CDR3 protein: CASSVGQDNEQFF
V gene: TRBV9
clone size: many
D gene: -
J gene: TRBJ2-1

CDR3 DNA: TGTGCCACTTCGGACAGGGCCTCCTACGAGCAGTACTTC
CDR3 protein: CATSDRASYEQYF
V gene: TRBV28
clone size: many
D gene: TRBD1
J gene: TRBJ2-7

CDR3 DNA: TGTGCCTGGAGTGTAGGAACGCCGAGCTCCTACGAGCAGTACTTC
CDR3 protein: CAWSVGTPSSYEQYF
V gene: TRBV30
clone size: -
D gene: -
J gene: TRBJ2-7

CDR3 DNA: TGTGCCAGCAGCCAAGCCTTGAACACTGAAGCTTTCTTT
CDR3 protein: CASSQALNTEAFF
V gene: TRBV3-1
clone size: many
D gene: -
J gene: TRBJ1-1

CDR3 DNA: TGTGCCAGCAGTTTAGGGGGCCAGGGGCCCAATCAGCCCCAGCATTTT
CDR3 protein: CASSLGGQGPNQPQHF
V gene: TRBV12-3/TRBV12-4
clone size: -
D gene: -
J gene: TRBJ1-5

CDR3 DNA: TGTGCCACCAGTGACACACTGGGACTAGCGGGAGGGCCGAGGAATGAGCAGTTCTTC
CDR3 protein: CATSDTLGLAGGPRNEQFF
V gene: TRBV24-1
clone size: many
D gene: TRBD2
J gene: TRBJ2-1

CDR3 DNA: TGTGCCAGCACGGAGTCCTGGTTATCATCAGAAAAACTGTTTTTT
CDR3 protein: CASTESWLSSEKLFF
V gene: TRBV11-2
clone size: few
D gene: -
J gene: TRBJ1-4

CDR3 DNA: TGTGCCAGCACCAAACTGACAGTGAACACTGAAGCTTTCTTT
CDR3 protein: CASTKLTVNTEAFF
V gene: TRBV7-9
clone size: -
D gene: -
J gene: TRBJ1-1

CDR3 DNA: TGTGCCAGCAGCTTAGGTTTGGGCGAGGGCCCCAATGGCTACACCTTC
CDR3 protein: CASSLGLGEGPNGYTF
V gene: TRBV11-2
clone size: -
D gene: -
J gene: TRBJ1-2

CDR3 DNA: TGTGCCAGTAGTGGGACTAGCGGGAGGTGGGCAGATACGCAGTATTTT
CDR3 protein: CASSGTSGRWADTQYF
V gene: TRBV19
clone size: -
D gene: TRBD2
J gene: TRBJ2-3

CDR3 DNA: TGTGCCTGGAGTGGGGTGGGCGGCGAGCAGTACTTC
CDR3 protein: CAWSGVGGEQYF
V gene: TRBV30
clone size: -
D gene: -
J gene: TRBJ2-7

CDR3 DNA: TGTGCCAGCAGCCCCGTGCAAGATCAGCCCCAGCATTTT
CDR3 protein: CASSPVQDQPQHF
V gene: TRBV12-3/TRBV12-4
clone size: many
D gene: -
J gene: TRBJ1-5

CDR3 DNA: TGTGCCTGGAGACGGGGAATCCCCGGCGAGCAGTACTTC
CDR3 protein: CAWRRGIPGEQYF
V gene: TRBV30
clone size: few
D gene: -
J gene: TRBJ2-7

CDR3 DNA: TGTGCCAGCAGCTCTCTTTCACTAGCGGACGCTTACAATGAGCAGTTCTTC
CDR3 protein: CASSSLSLADAYNEQFF
V gene: TRBV5-4
clone size: few
D gene: TRBD2
J gene: TRBJ2-1